The rows below give T cell receptor beta chains drawn from one sample of a study of regulatory T cells. Repertoires were generated with immunoSEQ multiplex PCR, while TCRdb's copy carries only in-frame clones and drops some. Of 30,000 to 40,000 clones listed, about 91% are singletons. Input material: conventional CD4+ T cells sorted from blood. The origin of the receptors is a person aged 18 to 30 with CD3G deficiency. The conserved cysteine and the conserved F or W are not part of the CDR3 here. Fields, in order: D gene, J gene, V gene, clone size, CDR3 protein. D genes are given only for firm matches. Some rows have no size entry. The others give once, few or many, or a class for an expanded clone.

>TRBD1|TRBJ1-1|TRBV28|once
ASSSPGAGGVAF
>TRBD1|TRBJ2-1|TRBV6-6|NA
ASSSDRGEQF
>NA|TRBJ1-3|TRBV5-3|once
ASMGFWDTIY
>NA|TRBJ2-1|TRBV28|NA
ASSSAWNEQF
>TRBD2|TRBJ2-7|TRBV28|few
ASTTSKRGDLWEQY
>NA|TRBJ2-7|TRBV6-5|NA
ASSGNYEQY
>NA|TRBJ1-2|TRBV5-1|NA
ASSLDVGDGYT
>NA|TRBJ2-7|TRBV6-1|NA
ASGGYAYEQY
>TRBD1|TRBJ1-2|TRBV6-1|NA
ASSRPDRGHKGYT
>TRBD1|TRBJ2-3|TRBV11-2|NA
ASSLGQGIGDTQY
>NA|TRBJ2-2|TRBV5-1|once
ASKVGGLDTGELF